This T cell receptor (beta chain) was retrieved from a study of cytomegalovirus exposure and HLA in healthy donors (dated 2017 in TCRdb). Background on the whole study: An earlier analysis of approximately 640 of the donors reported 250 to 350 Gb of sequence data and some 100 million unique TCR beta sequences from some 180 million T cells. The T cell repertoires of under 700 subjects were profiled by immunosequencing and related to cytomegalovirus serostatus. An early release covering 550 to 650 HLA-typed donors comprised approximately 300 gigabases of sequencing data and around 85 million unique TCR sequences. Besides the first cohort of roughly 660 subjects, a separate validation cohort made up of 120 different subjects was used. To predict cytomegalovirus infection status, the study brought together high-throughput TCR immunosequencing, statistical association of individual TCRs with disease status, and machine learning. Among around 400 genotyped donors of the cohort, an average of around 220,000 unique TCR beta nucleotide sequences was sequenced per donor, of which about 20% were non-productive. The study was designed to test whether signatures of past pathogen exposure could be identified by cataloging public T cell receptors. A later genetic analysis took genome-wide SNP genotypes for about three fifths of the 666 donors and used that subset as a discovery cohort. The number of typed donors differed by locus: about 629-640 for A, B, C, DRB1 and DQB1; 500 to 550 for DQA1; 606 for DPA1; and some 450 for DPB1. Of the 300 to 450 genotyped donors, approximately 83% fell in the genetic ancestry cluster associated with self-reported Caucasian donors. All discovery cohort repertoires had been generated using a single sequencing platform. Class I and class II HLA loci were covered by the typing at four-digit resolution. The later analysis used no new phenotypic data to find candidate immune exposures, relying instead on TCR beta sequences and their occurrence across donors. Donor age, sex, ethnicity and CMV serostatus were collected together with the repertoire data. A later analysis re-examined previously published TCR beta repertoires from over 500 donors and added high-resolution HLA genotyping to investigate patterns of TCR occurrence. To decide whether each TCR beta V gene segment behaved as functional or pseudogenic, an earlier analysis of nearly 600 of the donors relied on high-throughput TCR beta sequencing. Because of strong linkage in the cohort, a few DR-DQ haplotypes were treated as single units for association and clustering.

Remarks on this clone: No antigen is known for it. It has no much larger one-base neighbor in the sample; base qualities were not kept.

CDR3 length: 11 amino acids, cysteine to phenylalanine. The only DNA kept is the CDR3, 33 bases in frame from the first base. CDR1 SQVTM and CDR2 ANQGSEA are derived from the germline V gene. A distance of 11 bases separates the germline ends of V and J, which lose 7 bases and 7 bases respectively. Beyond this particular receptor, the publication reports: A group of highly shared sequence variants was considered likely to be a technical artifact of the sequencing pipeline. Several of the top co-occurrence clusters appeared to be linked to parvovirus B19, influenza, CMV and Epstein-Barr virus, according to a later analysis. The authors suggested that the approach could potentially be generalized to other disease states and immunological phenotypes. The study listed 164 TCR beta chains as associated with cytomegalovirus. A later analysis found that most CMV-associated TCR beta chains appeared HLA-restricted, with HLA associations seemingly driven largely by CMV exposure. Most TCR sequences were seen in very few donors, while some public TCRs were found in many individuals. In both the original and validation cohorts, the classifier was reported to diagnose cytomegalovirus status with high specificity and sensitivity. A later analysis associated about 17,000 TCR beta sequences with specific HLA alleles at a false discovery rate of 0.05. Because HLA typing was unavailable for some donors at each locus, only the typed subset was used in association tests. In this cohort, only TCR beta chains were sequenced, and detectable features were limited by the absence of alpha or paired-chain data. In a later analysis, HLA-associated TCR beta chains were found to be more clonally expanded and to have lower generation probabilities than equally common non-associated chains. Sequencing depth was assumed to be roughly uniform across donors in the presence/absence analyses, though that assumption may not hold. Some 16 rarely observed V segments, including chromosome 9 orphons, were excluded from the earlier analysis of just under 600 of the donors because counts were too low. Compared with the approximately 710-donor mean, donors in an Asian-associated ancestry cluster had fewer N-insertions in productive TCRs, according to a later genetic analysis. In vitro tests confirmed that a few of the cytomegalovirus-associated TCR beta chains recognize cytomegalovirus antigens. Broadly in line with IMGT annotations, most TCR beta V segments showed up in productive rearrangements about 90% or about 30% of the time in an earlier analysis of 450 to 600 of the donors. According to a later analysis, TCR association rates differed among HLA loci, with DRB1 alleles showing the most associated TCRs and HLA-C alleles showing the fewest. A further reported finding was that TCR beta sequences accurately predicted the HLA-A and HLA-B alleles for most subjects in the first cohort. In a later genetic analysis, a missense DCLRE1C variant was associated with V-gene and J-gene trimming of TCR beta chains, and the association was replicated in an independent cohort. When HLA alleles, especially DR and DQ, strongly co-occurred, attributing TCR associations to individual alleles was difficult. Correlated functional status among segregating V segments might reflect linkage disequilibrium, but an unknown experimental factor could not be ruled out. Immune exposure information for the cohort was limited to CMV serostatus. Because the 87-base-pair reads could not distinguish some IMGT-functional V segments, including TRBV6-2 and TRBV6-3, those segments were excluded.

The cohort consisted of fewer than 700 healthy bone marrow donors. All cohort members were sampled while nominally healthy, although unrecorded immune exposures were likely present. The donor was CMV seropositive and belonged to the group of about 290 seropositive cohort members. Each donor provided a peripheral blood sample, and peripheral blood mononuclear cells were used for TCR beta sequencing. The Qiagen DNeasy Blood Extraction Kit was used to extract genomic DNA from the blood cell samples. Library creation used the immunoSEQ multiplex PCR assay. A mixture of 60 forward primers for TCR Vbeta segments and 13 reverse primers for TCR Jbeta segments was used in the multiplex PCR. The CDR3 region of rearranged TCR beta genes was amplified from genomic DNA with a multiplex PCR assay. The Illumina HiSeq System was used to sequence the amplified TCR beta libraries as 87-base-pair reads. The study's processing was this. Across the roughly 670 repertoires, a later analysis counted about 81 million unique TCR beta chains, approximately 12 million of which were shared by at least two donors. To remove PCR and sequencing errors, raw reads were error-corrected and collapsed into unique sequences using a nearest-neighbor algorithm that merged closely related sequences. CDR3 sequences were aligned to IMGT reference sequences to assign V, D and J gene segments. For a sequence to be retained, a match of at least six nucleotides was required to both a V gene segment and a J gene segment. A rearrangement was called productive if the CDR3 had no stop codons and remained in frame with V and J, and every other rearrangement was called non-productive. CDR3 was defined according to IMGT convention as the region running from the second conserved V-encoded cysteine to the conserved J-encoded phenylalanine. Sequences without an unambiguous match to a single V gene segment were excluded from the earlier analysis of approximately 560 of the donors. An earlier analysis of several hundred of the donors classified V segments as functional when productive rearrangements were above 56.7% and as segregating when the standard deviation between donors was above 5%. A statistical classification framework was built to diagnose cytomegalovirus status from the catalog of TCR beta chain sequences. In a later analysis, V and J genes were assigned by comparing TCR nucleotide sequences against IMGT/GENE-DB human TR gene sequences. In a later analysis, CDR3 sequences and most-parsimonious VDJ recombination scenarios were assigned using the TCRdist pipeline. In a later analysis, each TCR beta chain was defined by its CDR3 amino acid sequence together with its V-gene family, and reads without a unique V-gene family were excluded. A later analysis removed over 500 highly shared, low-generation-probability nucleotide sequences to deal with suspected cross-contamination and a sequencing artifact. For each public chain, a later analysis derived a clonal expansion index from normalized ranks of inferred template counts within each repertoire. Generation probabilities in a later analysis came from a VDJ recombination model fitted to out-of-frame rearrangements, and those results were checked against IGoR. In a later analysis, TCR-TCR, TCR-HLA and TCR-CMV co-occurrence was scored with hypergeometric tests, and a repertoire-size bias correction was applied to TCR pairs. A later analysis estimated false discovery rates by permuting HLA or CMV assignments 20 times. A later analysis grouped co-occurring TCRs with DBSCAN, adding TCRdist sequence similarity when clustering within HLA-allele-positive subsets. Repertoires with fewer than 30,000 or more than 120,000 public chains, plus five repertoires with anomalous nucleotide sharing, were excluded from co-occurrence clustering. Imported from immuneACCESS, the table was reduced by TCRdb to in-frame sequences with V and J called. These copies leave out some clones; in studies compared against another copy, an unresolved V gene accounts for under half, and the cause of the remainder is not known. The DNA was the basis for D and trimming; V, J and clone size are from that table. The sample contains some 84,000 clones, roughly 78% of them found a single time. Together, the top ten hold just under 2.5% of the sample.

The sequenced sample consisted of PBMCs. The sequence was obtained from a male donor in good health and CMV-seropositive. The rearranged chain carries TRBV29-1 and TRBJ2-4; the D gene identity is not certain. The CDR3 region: CSAERRNIQYF. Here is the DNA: TGCAGCGCCGAGCGCCGGAACATTCAGTACTTC. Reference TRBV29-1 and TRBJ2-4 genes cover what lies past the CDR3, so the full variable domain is SAVISQKPSRDICQRGTSLTIQCQVDSQVTMMFWYRQQPGQSLTLIATANQGSEATYESGFVIDKFPISRPNLTFSTLTVSNMSPEDSSIYLCSAERRNIQYFGAGTRLSVL.